The T cell receptor beta chain described here comes from a study of blood T cell repertoires in COVID-19. This CDR3 region has 12 residues. Germline CDR1 and CDR2: SGHVS and FNYEAQ. Trimming took off 8 bases at V and 6 bases at J, with 12 bases between the two ends. The table came from immunoSEQ multiplex PCR; TCRdb's copy has only in-frame clones and leaves some out. The sample has 52,000 or so clones; about nine tenths are singletons. What was sequenced was peripheral blood. This TCR was recovered from a human donor in a cohort sampled during active COVID-19. The chain combines TRBV7-6 with TRBJ2-3; D gene ambiguous. The CDR3 region is CASGGDGDTQYF. The CDR3 DNA reads as TGTGCCAGCGGCGGAGACGGGGATACGCAGTATTTT.